These 12 T cell receptor beta chains originate from one sample sequenced in a study of blood T cell repertoires in COVID-19. The protocol was immunoSEQ multiplex PCR, while the TCRdb copy is restricted to in-frame clones and leaves out a portion. The sample yields under 300,000 clones, 86% seen once. Specimen: PBMCs or T cells enriched from blood (not recorded which). Source of these receptors: a woman between 35 and 50 years old with acute COVID-19.

This chain joins TRBV25-1 and TRBJ2-1; no reliable D call. Trimming stripped 4 bases from V and 10 bases from J, with 5 bases between. Germline V CDR1 and CDR2: MGHDK, SYGVNS. This CDR3 contains 10 residues. The CDR3 protein is CASSGREQFF. The CDR3 region has the DNA TGTGCCAGCAGTGGCCGGGAGCAGTTCTTC.

The chain carries TRBV6-5 and TRBJ2-1, with 7 positions matching TRBD2. Germline trimming cut 4 bases from V and 6 bases from J; bases unmatched to any gene: 12. The germline V gene has CDR1 MNHEY and CDR2 SVGAGI. This CDR3 contains 16 residues. Here the CDR3 reads CASSSGRLAGANEQFF. The CDR3, as DNA: TGTGCCAGCAGTTCGGGGCGACTGGCGGGAGCCAATGAGCAGTTCTTC.

The V gene is TRBV11-2, the J gene TRBJ2-5; D remains unclear. The V gene lost 3 bases and the J gene lost 0 bases, with 5 bases spanning the gap. The V gene's germline CDR1 is SGHAT and CDR2 FQNNGV. The CDR3 loop spans 13 amino acids. CDR3 in amino acids: CASSFGYQETQYF. The CDR3 nucleotides read TGTGCCAGCAGCTTCGGTTACCAAGAGACCCAGTACTTC.

This chain uses TRBV27 with TRBJ1-6; D remains ambiguous. The CDR3 length is 14 residues. The germline gives CDR1 MNHEY, CDR2 SMNVEV (reference sequence). Trimming removed 1 base from V and 8 bases from J, with 9 bases in between. The CDR3 bases are TGTGCCAGCAGTTTATTACGGGAATATTCACCCCTCCACTTT. Translation gives CASSLLREYSPLHF.

This chain uses TRBV4-1 with TRBJ2-7; 11 bases are shared with TRBD2. The trim removed 1 base at V and 0 bases at J, leaving 2 bases unmatched. CDR3 length: 16 amino acids. Germline values: CDR1 MGHRA, CDR2 YSYEKL. The CDR3 protein is CASSQALAGASYEQYF. CDR3 DNA: TGCGCCAGCAGCCAAGCACTAGCGGGGGCCTCCTACGAGCAGTACTTC.

In the case of this clone: This CDR3 is also generated by other DNA sequences in the sample. This chain joins TRBV5-1 and TRBJ2-5, with 9 bases that match TRBD2. This CDR3 spans 15 amino acids. The V gene end was trimmed by 0 bases and the J gene end by 2 bases; junction bases not matched to a gene: 2. The germline CDR1 and CDR2 sequences are SGHRS and YFSETQ. CDR3 region: CASSLASGNQETQYF. The CDR3 bases are TGCGCCAGCAGCTTGGCTAGCGGGAATCAAGAGACCCAGTACTTC.

The gene calls are TRBV19 and TRBJ2-7; 7 bases match TRBD1. V was pared by 2 bases and J by 5 bases, with 6 bases of the junction left unmatched. CDR1 and CDR2 (germline): LNHDA, SQIVND (reference sequence). The CDR3 totals 14 residues. CDR3 region: CASSIQGVDDEQYF. The CDR3, as DNA: TGTGCCAGTAGTATACAGGGGGTCGACGACGAGCAGTACTTC.

This sequence joins TRBV11-3 and TRBJ2-7; possibly TRBD1 for D (6 bases). V lost 5 bases, J lost 0 bases, and 14 bases lay in between. Germline V CDR1 and CDR2: SGHNT, YENEEA. The CDR3 spans 15 residues. The CDR3 here is CASSALRDNSYEQYF. Written as DNA, the CDR3 is TGTGCCAGCAGCGCCCTCCGGGACAACTCCTACGAGCAGTACTTC.

The J gene is TRBJ2-3, the V gene TRBV2, with a possible D match to TRBD1 (5 bases). This CDR3 contains 15 residues. CDR1 is SNHLY, CDR2 FYNNEI, per germline. V lost 4 bases to trimming and J lost 3 bases, with 14 bases between them. CDR3 sequence: CASSGRGGGTDTQYF. CDR3 sequence (DNA): TGTGCCAGCAGTGGTAGGGGCGGTGGAACAGATACGCAGTATTTT.

The chain carries TRBV10-3 and TRBJ2-7; 10 bases map to TRBD2. V trimming: 6 bases; J trimming: 2 bases; junction bases outside the gene matches: 4. This CDR3 has 14 amino acids. CDR1 and CDR2 (germline): ENHRY, SYGVKD. As DNA, the CDR3 is TGTGCCATCAGGCGGACTAGCGGAACCTACGAGCAGTACTTC. This translates into CAIRRTSGTYEQYF.

The chain joins TRBV19 to TRBJ2-2; TRBD2 matches 12 bases. Losses at the gene ends were 3 bases for V and 5 bases for J; bases not matched to a gene: 7. This CDR3 spans 17 amino acids. Germline CDR1 is LNHDA and CDR2 is SQIVND (reference sequence). CDR3 nucleotides: TGTGCCAGTAGTATCCCGGGACTAGCGGGCCCTACCGGGGAGCTGTTTTTT. It translates to CASSIPGLAGPTGELFF.

This rearrangement joins TRBV6-7 to TRBJ2-7, with 7 bases aligning to TRBD1. TRBV6-7 is an ORF, and what it does is uncertain. V shed 6 bases and J 2 bases; nucleotides not matched to a gene: 4. The CDR3 runs 13 residues. The CDR3 sequence: CASRTGYAYEQYF. The CDR3 nucleotides are TGTGCCAGCAGGACAGGGTACGCCTACGAGCAGTACTTC.